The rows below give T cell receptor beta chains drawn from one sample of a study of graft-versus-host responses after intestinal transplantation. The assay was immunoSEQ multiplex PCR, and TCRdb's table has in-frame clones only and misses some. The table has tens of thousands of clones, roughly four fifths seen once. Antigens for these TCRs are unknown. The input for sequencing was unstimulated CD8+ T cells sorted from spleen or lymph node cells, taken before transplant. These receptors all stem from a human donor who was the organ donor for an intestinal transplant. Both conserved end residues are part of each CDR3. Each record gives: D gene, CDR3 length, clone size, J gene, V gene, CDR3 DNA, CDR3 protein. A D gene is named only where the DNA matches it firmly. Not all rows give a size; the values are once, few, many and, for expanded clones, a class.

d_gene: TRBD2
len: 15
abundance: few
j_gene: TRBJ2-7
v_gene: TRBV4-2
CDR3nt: TGTGCCAGCAGCCAAGAACTAGCGGGTCTCTACGAGCAGTACTTC
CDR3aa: CASSQELAGLYEQYF

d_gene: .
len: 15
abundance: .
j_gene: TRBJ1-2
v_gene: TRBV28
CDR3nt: TGTGCCAGCATTCCTAGACACCTTTGGGACTATGGCTACACCTTC
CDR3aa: CASIPRHLWDYGYTF

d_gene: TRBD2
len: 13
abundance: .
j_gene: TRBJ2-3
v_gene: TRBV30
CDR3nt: TGTGCCCGGACTAGCGGGGGTTTGGATACGCAGTATTTT
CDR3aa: CARTSGGLDTQYF

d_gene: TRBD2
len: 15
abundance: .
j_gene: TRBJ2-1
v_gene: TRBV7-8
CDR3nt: TGTGCCAGCAGCTCTACTAGCGGGGCTTACAATGAGCAGTTCTTC
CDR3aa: CASSSTSGAYNEQFF

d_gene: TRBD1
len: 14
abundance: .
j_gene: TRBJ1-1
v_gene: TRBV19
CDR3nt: TGTGCCAGTAGTCGGAGACAGGGGGGCACTGAAGCTTTCTTT
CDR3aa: CASSRRQGGTEAFF

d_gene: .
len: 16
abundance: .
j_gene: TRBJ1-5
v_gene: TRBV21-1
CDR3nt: TGTGCCAGCAGCCCTCGGACCAGGATCTGGGAGGCGCCCCAGCATTTT
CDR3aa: CASSPRTRIWEAPQHF

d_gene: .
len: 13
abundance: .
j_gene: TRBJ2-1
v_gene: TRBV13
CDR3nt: TGTGCCAGCAGCTTAGGCGACTTCAATGAGCAGTTCTTC
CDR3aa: CASSLGDFNEQFF

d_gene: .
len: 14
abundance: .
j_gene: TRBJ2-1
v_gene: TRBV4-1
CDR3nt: TGCGCCAGCAGCCAAGGACAGGTTGGGAATGAGCAGTTCTTC
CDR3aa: CASSQGQVGNEQFF

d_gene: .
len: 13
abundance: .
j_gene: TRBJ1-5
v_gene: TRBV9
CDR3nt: TGTGCCAGCAGCGTCGGTAGCAATCAGCCCCAGCATTTT
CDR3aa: CASSVGSNQPQHF

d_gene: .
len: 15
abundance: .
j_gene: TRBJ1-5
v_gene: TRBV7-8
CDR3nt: TGTGCCAGCAGCTTAGCAGGGGGAGGGGGGCAGCCCCAGCATTTT
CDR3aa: CASSLAGGGGQPQHF

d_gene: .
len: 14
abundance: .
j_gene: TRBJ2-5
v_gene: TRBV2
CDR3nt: TGTGCCAGCAGTGAGGAGGGACCTAGCCCAGATAGGTACTTC
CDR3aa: CASSEEGPSPDRYF

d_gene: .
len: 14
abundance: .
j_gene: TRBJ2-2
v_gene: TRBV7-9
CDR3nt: TGTGCCAGCAGCCACCCTGGCGGGGCCGGGGAGCTGTTTTTT
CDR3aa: CASSHPGGAGELFF

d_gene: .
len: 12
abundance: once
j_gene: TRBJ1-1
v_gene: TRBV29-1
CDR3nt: TGCAGCGTTGAAGCCTTGAACACTGAAGCTTTCTTT
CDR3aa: CSVEALNTEAFF

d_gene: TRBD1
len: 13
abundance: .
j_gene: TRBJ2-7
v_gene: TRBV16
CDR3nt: TGTGCCAGCAGCCAATTACAGGGGAACGAGCAGTACTTC
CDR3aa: CASSQLQGNEQYF

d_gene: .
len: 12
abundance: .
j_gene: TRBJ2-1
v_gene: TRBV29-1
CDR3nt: TGCAGCGTTGGTCACGTAGAAAATGAGCAGTTCTTC
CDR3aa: CSVGHVENEQFF

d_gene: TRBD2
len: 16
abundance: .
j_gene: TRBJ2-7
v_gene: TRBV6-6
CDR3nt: TGTGCCAGCAGTTACCCAACTAGCGGGACCTCTTACGAGCAGTACTTC
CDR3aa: CASSYPTSGTSYEQYF

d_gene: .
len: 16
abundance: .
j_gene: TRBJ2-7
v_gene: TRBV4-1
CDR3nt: TGCGCCAGCAGCCAAGAGCCCGACCCGAGCTCCTACGAGCAGTACTTC
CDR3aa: CASSQEPDPSSYEQYF

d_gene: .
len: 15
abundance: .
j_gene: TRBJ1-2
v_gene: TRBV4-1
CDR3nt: TGCGCCAGCAGCCAAGATAGCAGGGTGGGCTATGGCTACACCTTC
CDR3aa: CASSQDSRVGYGYTF

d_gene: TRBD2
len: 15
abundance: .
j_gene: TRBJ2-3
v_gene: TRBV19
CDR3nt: TGTGCCAGTAGTATCGCGGGAGGGCCCCTCCGTACGCAGTATTTT
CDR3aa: CASSIAGGPLRTQYF

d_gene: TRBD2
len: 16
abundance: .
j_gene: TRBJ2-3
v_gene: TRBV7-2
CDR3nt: TGTGCCAGCAGCTTAGTAGCGGGGGGGAGCACAGATACGCAGTATTTT
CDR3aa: CASSLVAGGSTDTQYF

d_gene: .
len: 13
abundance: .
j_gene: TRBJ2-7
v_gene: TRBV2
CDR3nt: TGTGCCAGCGGAGGTGTAAGCTCCTACGAGCAGTACTTC
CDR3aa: CASGGVSSYEQYF

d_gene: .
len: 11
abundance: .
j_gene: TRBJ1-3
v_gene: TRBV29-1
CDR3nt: TGCAGCGTTTCCTCTGGAAACACCATATATTTT
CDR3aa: CSVSSGNTIYF

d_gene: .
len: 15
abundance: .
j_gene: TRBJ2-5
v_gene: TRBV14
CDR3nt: TGTGCCAGCAGCCTCGGAAGGGGAGTTAGGGAGACCCAGTACTTC
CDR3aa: CASSLGRGVRETQYF

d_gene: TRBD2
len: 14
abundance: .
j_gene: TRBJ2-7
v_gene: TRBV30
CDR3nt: TGTGCCTGGCCCACTAGCGGGAGGGTCTACGAGCAGTACTTC
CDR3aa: CAWPTSGRVYEQYF

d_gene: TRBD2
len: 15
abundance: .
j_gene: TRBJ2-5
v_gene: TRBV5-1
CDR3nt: TGCGCCAGCAGCTCCAGCGGGGGGGCCGGGGAGACCCAGTACTTC
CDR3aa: CASSSSGGAGETQYF

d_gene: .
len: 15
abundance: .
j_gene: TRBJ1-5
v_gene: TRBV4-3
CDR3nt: TGCGCCAGCAGCCAAGAAGTAACAGCCAATCAGCCCCAGCATTTT
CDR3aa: CASSQEVTANQPQHF

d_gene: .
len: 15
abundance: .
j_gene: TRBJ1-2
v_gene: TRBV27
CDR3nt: TGTGCCAGCAGTTTGTCGGCCGGAAACCTCTATGGCTACACCTTC
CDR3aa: CASSLSAGNLYGYTF

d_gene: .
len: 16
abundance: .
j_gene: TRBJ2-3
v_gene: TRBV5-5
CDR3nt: TGTGCCAGCAGCTTGGTTCCAGCGGATAGCACAGATACGCAGTATTTT
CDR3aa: CASSLVPADSTDTQYF

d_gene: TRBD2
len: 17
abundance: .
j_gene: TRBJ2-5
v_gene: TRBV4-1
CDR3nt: TGCGCCAGCAGCTCACGGACTAGCGGGACTCTCCAAGAGACCCAGTACTTC
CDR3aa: CASSSRTSGTLQETQYF

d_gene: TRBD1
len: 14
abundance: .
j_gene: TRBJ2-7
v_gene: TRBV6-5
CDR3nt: TGTGCCAGCAGTTACTCGGGACAGTACCACGAGCAGTACTTC
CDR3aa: CASSYSGQYHEQYF

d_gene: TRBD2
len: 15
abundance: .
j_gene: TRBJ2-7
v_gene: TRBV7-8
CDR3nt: TGTGCCAGCAGCTCAGCGGGGGGTCGCTCCTACGAGCAGTACTTC
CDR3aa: CASSSAGGRSYEQYF

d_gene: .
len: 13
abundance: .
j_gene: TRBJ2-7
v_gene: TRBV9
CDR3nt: TGTGCCAGCAGCGTAGGGGGGAGCTACGAGCAGTACTTC
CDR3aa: CASSVGGSYEQYF

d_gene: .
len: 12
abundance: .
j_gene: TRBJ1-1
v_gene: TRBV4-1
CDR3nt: TGCGCCAGCAGCCAATTGGGGTCTGAAGCTTTCTTT
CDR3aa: CASSQLGSEAFF

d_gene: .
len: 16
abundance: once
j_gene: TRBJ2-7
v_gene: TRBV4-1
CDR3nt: TGCGCCAGCAGCCATCAAACTTCAGGGGAATACGTGGAGCAGTACTTC
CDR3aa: CASSHQTSGEYVEQYF

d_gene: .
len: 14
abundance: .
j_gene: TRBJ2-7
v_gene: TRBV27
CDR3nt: TGTGCCAGCAGTTTAGGGGTCGGCATAGGCGAGCAGTACTTC
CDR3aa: CASSLGVGIGEQYF

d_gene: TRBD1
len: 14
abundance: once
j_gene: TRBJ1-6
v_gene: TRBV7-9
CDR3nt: TGTGCCAGCAGCTCCGAGGGGGCCCGCTCACCCCTCCACTTT
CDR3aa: CASSSEGARSPLHF

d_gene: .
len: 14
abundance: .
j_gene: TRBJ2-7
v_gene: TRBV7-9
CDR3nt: TGTGCCAGCAGCTTAGTCGGGGGCCAGGGCGAGCAGTACTTC
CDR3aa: CASSLVGGQGEQYF

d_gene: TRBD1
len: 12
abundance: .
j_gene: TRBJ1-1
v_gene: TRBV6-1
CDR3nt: TGTGCCAGCATTACAGGGGGCACTGAAGCTTTCTTT
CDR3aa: CASITGGTEAFF

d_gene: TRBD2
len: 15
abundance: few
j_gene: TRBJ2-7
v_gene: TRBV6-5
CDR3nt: TGTGCCAGCAGTTACTCGGGCGGGAGGGATCACGAGCAGTACTTC
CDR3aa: CASSYSGGRDHEQYF

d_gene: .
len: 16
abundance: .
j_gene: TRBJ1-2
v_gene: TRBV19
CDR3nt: TGTGCCAGTACCACCGGAGAGGCATTAGCTAACTATGGCTACACCTTC
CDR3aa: CASTTGEALANYGYTF

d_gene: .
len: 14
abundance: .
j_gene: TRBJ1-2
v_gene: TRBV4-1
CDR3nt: TGCGCCAGCAGCCAAGATGAAAGGGGATATGGCTACACCTTC
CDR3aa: CASSQDERGYGYTF

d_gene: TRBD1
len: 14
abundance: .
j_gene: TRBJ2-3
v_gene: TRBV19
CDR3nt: TGTGCCAGTAGCTATGGACAGGGGACAGATACGCAGTATTTT
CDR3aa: CASSYGQGTDTQYF

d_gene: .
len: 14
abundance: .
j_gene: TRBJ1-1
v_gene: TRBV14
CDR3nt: TGTGCCAGCAGCCAATTGAAGGGGAGCACTGAAGCTTTCTTT
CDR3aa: CASSQLKGSTEAFF

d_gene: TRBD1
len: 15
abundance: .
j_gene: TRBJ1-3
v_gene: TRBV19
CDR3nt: TGTGCCAGTAGCCGGGGACAGTCAACTGGAAACACCATATATTTT
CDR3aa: CASSRGQSTGNTIYF

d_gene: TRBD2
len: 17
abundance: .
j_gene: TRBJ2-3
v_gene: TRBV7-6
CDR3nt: TGTGCCAGCAGCCGAATCGCCGGGACTAGCAGCACAGATACGCAGTATTTT
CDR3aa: CASSRIAGTSSTDTQYF

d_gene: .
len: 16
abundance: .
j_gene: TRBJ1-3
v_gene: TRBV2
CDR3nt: TGTGCCAGCAGTGGCCATGAAGGGGGCTCTGGAAACACCATATATTTT
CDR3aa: CASSGHEGGSGNTIYF

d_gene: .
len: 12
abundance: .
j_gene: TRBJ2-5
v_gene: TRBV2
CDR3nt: TGTGCCACCCTGTGGGGACAAGAGACCCAGTACTTC
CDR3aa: CATLWGQETQYF

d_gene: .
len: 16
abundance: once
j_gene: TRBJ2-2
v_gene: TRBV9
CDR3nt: TGTGCCAGCAGCGTAGGTATTAGCGGGAACACCGGGGAGCTGTTTTTT
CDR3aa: CASSVGISGNTGELFF

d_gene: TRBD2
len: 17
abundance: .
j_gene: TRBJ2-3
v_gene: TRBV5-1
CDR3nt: TGCGCCAGCAGCTTGGCCGAGTCTAGCGGGGGCACAGATACGCAGTATTTT
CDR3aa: CASSLAESSGGTDTQYF

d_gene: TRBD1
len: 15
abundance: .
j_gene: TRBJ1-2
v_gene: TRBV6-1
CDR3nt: TGTGCCAGCAGACAGGGGTCGGGAGCTAACTATGGCTACACCTTC
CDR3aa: CASRQGSGANYGYTF

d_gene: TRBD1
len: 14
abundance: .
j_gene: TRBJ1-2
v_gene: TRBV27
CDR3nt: TGTGCCAGCAGTTTTTCAGGGGGCGCCTATGGCTACACCTTC
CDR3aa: CASSFSGGAYGYTF

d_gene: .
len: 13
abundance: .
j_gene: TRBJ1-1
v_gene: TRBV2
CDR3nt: TGTGCCAGCAGTGAATACAGGCAGGGAGAAGCTTTCTTT
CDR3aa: CASSEYRQGEAFF